Each of the 9 T cell receptor beta chains below was sequenced from the same sample in a study of Ad26.COV2.S vaccination and SARS-CoV-2 variants. Treatment noted: some 20 received Ad26.COV2.S at low or high dose, single or two shots; roughly five received placebo; per-sample allocation not given. Day 63 after the first vaccine or placebo injection was the time point for sampling. The protocol was immunoSEQ multiplex PCR, while the TCRdb copy is restricted to in-frame clones and leaves out a portion. This table has about 400,000 clones, roughly 85% appearing once. Sequences were derived from peripheral blood, sampled in a trial of Ad26.COV2.S vaccine versus placebo. Receptor source: a person aged 18 to 59 who received the Ad26.COV2.S COVID-19 vaccine or a placebo.

This chain uses TRBV5-6 with TRBJ1-2, with 11 bases identical to TRBD1. The germline V gene has CDR1 SGHDT and CDR2 YYEEEE. V trimming: 2 bases; J trimming: 2 bases; junction bases outside the gene matches: 2. The CDR3 has 15 residues. As DNA, the CDR3 is TGTGCCAGCAGCTTCCGGGACAGGGGGAACTATGGCTACACCTTC. Translated: CASSFRDRGNYGYTF.

This clone was detected only a few times. The chain couples TRBV7-3 to TRBJ2-3, with D hard to call. This CDR3 spans 13 amino acids. V lost 0 bases to trimming and J lost 6 bases, with 7 bases between them. Germline values: CDR1 SGHTA, CDR2 FQGTGA. CDR3 in DNA: TGTGCCAGCAGCTTAACGTTCGGGGATACGCAGTATTTT. The encoded protein is CASSLTFGDTQYF.

V is TRBV6-6 and J is TRBJ1-1; D is uncertain. The CDR3 loop spans 15 amino acids. V gave up 0 bases and J gave up 0 bases, with 8 bases separating them. Per the germline V gene, CDR1 is MNHNY and CDR2 is SVGAGI (reference sequence). Written as DNA, the CDR3 is TGTGCCAGCAGTTACTCGACCGACCTGAACACTGAAGCTTTCTTT. Amino acid sequence: CASSYSTDLNTEAFF.

The V and J genes are TRBV6-2 or TRBV6-3 and TRBJ2-7; D ambiguous. Germline CDR1 MNHEY, CDR2 SVGEGT. Trimming removed 1 base from V and 0 bases from J, with 7 bases in between. The CDR3 length is 14 residues. The CDR3 is CASSYFMNSYEQYF. In DNA form, the CDR3 reads TGTGCCAGCAGTTACTTTATGAACTCCTACGAGCAGTACTTC.

The sample holds a few counts of this clone. This chain joins TRBV5-1 and TRBJ2-2; 10 nucleotides match TRBD1. This CDR3 is built from 16 residues. Germline lookup yields CDR1 SGHRS and CDR2 YFSETQ. The ends lost 3 bases at V and 2 bases at J; junction bases unmatched: 4. The CDR3 spells CASSWGDRGNTGELFF. CDR3 coding DNA: TGCGCCAGCAGCTGGGGGGACAGGGGTAACACCGGGGAGCTGTTTTTT. The variable domain in full, completed from reference TRBV5-1 and TRBJ2-2, reads KAGVTQTPRYLIKTRGQQVTLSCSPISGHRSVSWYQQTPGQGLQFLFEYFSETQRNKGNFPGRFSGRQFSNSRSEMNVSTLELGDSALYLCASSWGDRGNTGELFFGEGSRLTVL.

This clone has just one count. The chain employs TRBV3-1 (or the pseudogene TRBV3-2) and TRBJ2-7, with 7 bases fitting TRBD1. Germline trimming cut 4 bases from V and 5 bases from J; bases unmatched to any gene: 11. The CDR3 consists of 15 residues. CDR1 is LGHDT, CDR2 YNNKEL, per germline (reference sequence). The CDR3 nucleotides read TGTGCCAGCAGCCTCATGCAGGGGGTCATCCACGAGCAGTACTTC. It yields the protein CASSLMQGVIHEQYF.

The chain is built from TRBV19 and TRBJ1-5; D perhaps matches TRBD1 (5 bases). Deletions cut 4 bases from V and 3 bases from J, with 10 bases between. CDR1 and CDR2 from the germline V gene are LNHDA and SQIVND (reference sequence). The CDR3 contains 14 residues. The CDR3 loop reads CASSTRTSNQPQHF. CDR3 nucleotides: TGTGCCAGTAGTACTAGGACATCCAATCAGCCCCAGCATTTT.

V is TRBV9 and J is TRBJ2-7; D is unclear. This CDR3 has 13 amino acids. V shed 0 bases and J shed 3 bases, with 7 bases lying between them. In germline, CDR1 is SGDLS, CDR2 YYNGEE. The CDR3 coding sequence is TGTGCCAGCAGCGTAGATCTCAACTACGAGCAGTACTTC. This codes for CASSVDLNYEQYF.

The chain combines TRBV29-1 with TRBJ1-1; D may be TRBD1 (5 bases). There are 14 residues in the CDR3. Trimming cost V 3 bases and J 5 bases, with 16 bases left between them. The germline V gene encodes CDR1 SQVTM and CDR2 ANQGSEA. The CDR3 DNA reads TGCAGCGTTGACCCAATTCTGGGGGGGACTGAAGCTTTCTTT. Translated, it gives CSVDPILGGTEAFF.